Presented here are 8 T cell receptor beta chains from one specimen sequenced in a study of early T cells in non-severe SARS-CoV-2 infection. TCRdb reanalysed the 5' RACE reads using MiXCR and keeps one entry per CDR3 protein. This sample yields some 97,000 distinct CDR3 sequences, of which more than 9.5% are seen a single time; around 4.6% belongs to the top ten. The sample in question was whole blood, obtained at baseline. The receptors shown here come from an adult who was a healthcare worker with PCR-confirmed SARS-CoV-2 infection or an uninfected control (not recorded which).

V and J are TRBV12-5 and TRBJ1-3; the D is unclear. This CDR3 has 13 residues. V was clipped by 4 bases and J by 7 bases, with 11 bases between them. The germline V gene has CDR1 LGHNT and CDR2 FRNRAP. CDR3 protein: CASGSYSGNTIYF. The CDR3, as DNA: TGTGCTAGTGGTTCCTACTCGGGCAACACCATATATTTT. Variable domain in full (rest from reference TRBV12-5 and TRBJ1-3): DARVTQTPRHKVTEMGQEVTMRCQPILGHNTVFWYRQTMMQGLELLAYFRNRAPLDDSGMPKDRFSAEMPDATLATLKIQPSEPRDSAVYFCASGSYSGNTIYFGEGSWLTVV.

This clonotype was seen only a few times. V usage is TRBV6-1 and J usage is TRBJ1-4; maybe TRBD1 (6 bases). The CDR3 totals 15 residues. Germline CDR1 MNHNS, CDR2 SASEGT. The V end was cut by 3 bases, the J end by 10 bases, with 18 bases between. As DNA, the CDR3 is TGTGCCAGCAGTGATGGCGGACAGCGACGAGGAAAACTGTTTTTT. This codes for CASSDGGQRRGKLFF.

This clonotype was seen more than once but under ten times. The genes are TRBV11-3 and TRBJ2-1; D is ambiguous. The CDR3 is 16 residues long. Trimming took 2 bases from V and 7 from J, leaving 18 bases between them. Germline CDR1 reads SGHNT; CDR2 reads YENEEA. The CDR3 DNA reads TGTGCCAGCAGCTTATCCGGAGCCAGGACGAGGAATGAGCAGTTCTTC. Translation gives CASSLSGARTRNEQFF.

The chain has TRBV18 and TRBJ2-7; 8 bases line up with TRBD2. The V gene's germline CDR1 is KGHSH and CDR2 LQKENI. The CDR3 has 14 residues. V lost 2 bases, J lost 5 bases, and 5 bases stayed unmatched. CDR3 amino acids: CASSPSSGLHEQYF. DNA of the CDR3: TGTGCCAGCTCACCATCTAGCGGGCTCCACGAGCAGTACTTC.

In this sample, this clonotype turned up a few times. The J gene is TRBJ2-7, the V gene TRBV20-1; D gene unclear. Trimming shortened V by 7 bases and J by 0 bases, and 7 bases separated the two germline ends. CDR1 DFQATT and CDR2 SNEGSKA come from the germline V gene (reference sequence). The CDR3 extends over 11 amino acids. This CDR3 reads CSVVSSYEQYF. The CDR3 DNA sequence: TGCAGTGTAGTCAGCTCCTACGAGCAGTACTTC.

This clonotype was seen only a few times. The chain links TRBV20-1 to TRBJ2-6; TRBD1 matches 10 bases. V shed 3 bases and J 0 bases; nucleotides not matched to a gene: 8. The CDR3 is 18 residues long. CDR1 and CDR2 (germline): DFQATT, SNEGSKA (reference sequence). The CDR3 loop is CSARKDRGITSGANVLTF. The CDR3 nucleotides read TGCAGTGCTAGGAAGGACAGGGGGATTACCTCTGGGGCCAACGTCCTGACTTTC.

This chain uses TRBV2 with TRBJ2-3; D is undetermined. V was trimmed by 4 bases and J by 5 bases, leaving 10 bases between them. CDR3 length: 13 amino acids. CDR1 is SNHLY and CDR2 is FYNNEI in the germline V gene. In DNA form, the CDR3 reads TGTGCCAGCAGTGGGGCAGTACTAGATACGCAGTATTTT. Translation gives CASSGAVLDTQYF.

At least ten counts were recorded for this clonotype. V usage is TRBV3-1 and J usage is TRBJ2-2; 7 nucleotides agree with TRBD2. CDR1 is LGHDT and CDR2 is YNNKEL in the germline V gene (reference sequence). This CDR3 region has 16 residues. V shed 4 bases and J 3 bases; nucleotides not matched to a gene: 8. Here the CDR3 DNA reads TGTGCCAGCAGCCCCCGATCGCGGGGGTACACCGGGGAGCTGTTTTTT. Its protein is CASSPRSRGYTGELFF.